This entry describes one TCR beta chain. Its antigen is as yet unknown. Method: immunoSEQ multiplex PCR; TCRdb's copy keeps in-frame clones and lacks some. The data show fewer than 55,000 clones, with about three quarters seen just once and 30% to 45% held by the top ten. This sample was included in a study of PD-1 blockade in classical Hodgkin lymphoma. Study conclusions and caveats: Complete responders' baseline diversity resembled that of newly diagnosed patients. With CD4+ cells, TCR diversity rose significantly by C4D1, but not with CD8+ cells.

Indicated time point: cycle 4 day 1 (C4D1), after five to seven weeks of nivolumab. Each patient's relapse followed autologous stem cell transplantation, and brentuximab vedotin exposure varied. Progressive disease, partial response or complete response was each patient's best response. Germline CDR1 is LGHNA and CDR2 is YNFKEQ. Unmatched junction bases numbered 8, after V lost 4 bases and J lost 0 bases. The CDR3 is made up of 17 amino acids. Specimen: peripheral blood mononuclear cells (PBMCs), collected before the fourth cycle of nivolumab. The receptor comes from a human donor with classical Hodgkin lymphoma. The chain joins TRBV4-2 to TRBJ2-1; 8 bases align to TRBD2. CDR3 sequence: CASSPERGTSSYNEQFF. CDR3 bases: TGTGCCAGCAGCCCAGAGCGGGGGACGAGCTCCTACAATGAGCAGTTCTTC.